The 28 T cell receptor beta chains below come from one sample, sequenced in a study of blood T cell repertoires in COVID-19. The assay was immunoSEQ multiplex PCR, and TCRdb's table has in-frame clones only and misses some. The table includes around 250,000 clones, about nine tenths detected once. Sequences were obtained from PBMCs or T cells enriched from blood (not recorded which). Source of these receptors: a woman aged 25-40 years with acute COVID-19.

J is TRBJ1-5 and V is TRBV28; D unresolved. The germline V and J ends were trimmed by 3 bases and 7 bases, with 10 bases remaining between them. Germline assignment: CDR1 MDHEN and CDR2 SYDVKM. The CDR3 loop spans 13 amino acids. The CDR3 DNA follows: TGTGCCAGCAGTTTCCCTGGGAGCCAGCCCCAGCATTTT. Protein: CASSFPGSQPQHF.

J is TRBJ2-3 and V is TRBV5-4; 10 bases fit TRBD2. The CDR3 has 15 residues. Germline V gene sequence: CDR1 SGHNT, CDR2 YYREEE (reference sequence). V lost 3 bases and J lost 7; bases outside the gene matches: 8. CDR3 coding DNA: TGTGCCAGCAGCTCACCGGGACTAGCGTCCTATACGCAGTATTTT. This translates into CASSSPGLASYTQYF.

V and J are TRBV28 and TRBJ1-5; D might be TRBD1 (5 bases). The CDR3 length is 14 residues. Germline assignment: CDR1 MDHEN and CDR2 SYDVKM. V lost 7 bases, J lost 6 bases, and 16 bases lay in between. CDR3 DNA sequence: TGTGCCAGCACCCTAACTGGGGGGGGTCAGCCCCAGCATTTT. The encoded protein is CASTLTGGGQPQHF. The full variable domain, its missing parts supplied by reference TRBV28 and TRBJ1-5, is DVKVTQSSRYLVKRTGEKVFLECVQDMDHENMFWYRQDPGLGLRLIYFSYDVKMKEKGDIPEGYSVSREKKERFSLILESASTNQTSMYLCASTLTGGGQPQHFGDGTRLSIL.

V and J are TRBV4-3 and TRBJ2-1, with TRBD1 matching 9 bases. The CDR3 consists of 19 residues. The ends lost 2 bases at V and 2 bases at J; junction bases unmatched: 13. In germline, CDR1 is LGHNA, CDR2 YSLEER. CDR3 DNA sequence: TGCGCCAGCAGCCAAACGACAGGGGGGTTCGGGGGCGCCTACAATGAGCAGTTCTTC. It specifies CASSQTTGGFGGAYNEQFF.

The CDR3 region is CASSLSPVSTSSYEQYF. In nucleotides, the CDR3 is TGCGCCAGCAGCCTATCCCCGGTTTCGACAAGCTCCTACGAGCAGTACTTC. This rearrangement joins TRBV5-1 to TRBJ2-7; D remains ambiguous. Germline V gene lookup returns CDR1 SGHRS and CDR2 YFSETQ. Trimming removed 4 bases from V and 0 bases from J, with 20 bases in between. This CDR3 contains 17 residues.

The J gene is TRBJ2-7, the V gene TRBV5-6, with 8 bases that match TRBD1. The CDR3 is made up of 14 amino acids. The V gene end was trimmed by 2 bases and the J gene end by 5 bases; junction bases not matched to a gene: 6. Germline assignment: CDR1 SGHDT and CDR2 YYEEEE. The CDR3: CASSFDRGGDEQYF. The CDR3 DNA is TGTGCCAGCAGCTTTGACAGGGGAGGCGACGAGCAGTACTTC.

V usage is TRBV28 and J usage is TRBJ1-6, with a weak D call TRBD1 (5 bases). The CDR3 length is 11 residues. V lost 2 bases to trimming and J lost 13 bases, with 6 bases between them. Germline lookup yields CDR1 MDHEN and CDR2 SYDVKM. The CDR3 bases are TGTGCCAGCAGTTTAGCAGGGCCCCTCCACTTT. It specifies CASSLAGPLHF. Filled out from reference TRBV28 and TRBJ1-6, the complete variable domain reads DVKVTQSSRYLVKRTGEKVFLECVQDMDHENMFWYRQDPGLGLRLIYFSYDVKMKEKGDIPEGYSVSREKKERFSLILESASTNQTSMYLCASSLAGPLHFGNGTRLTVT.

The chain uses TRBV7-8 and TRBJ2-2; 9 nucleotides match TRBD2. The germline CDR1 and CDR2 sequences are SGHVS and FQNEAQ. Trimming took 5 bases from V and 5 from J; bases not matched to a gene: 6. The CDR3 is made up of 15 amino acids. The CDR3 bases are TGTGCCAGCAGCCGACTAGCGGCCAATACCGGGGAGCTGTTTTTT. Its translation is CASSRLAANTGELFF.

The chain carries TRBV12-3 or TRBV12-4 and TRBJ1-5; 7 nucleotides agree with TRBD1. The CDR3 has 12 residues. Trimming cost V 5 bases and J 9 bases; bases outside gene matches: 4. The CDR3 DNA is TGTGCCAGCAGTCTGACAGGGAGGCCCCAGCATTTT. Encoded protein: CASSLTGRPQHF.

The J gene is TRBJ2-7, the V gene TRBV27; TRBD1 agrees at 8 bases. Germline CDR1 MNHEY, CDR2 SMNVEV (reference sequence). This CDR3 has 14 amino acids. V gave up 5 bases and J gave up 4 bases; unmatched junction bases: 7. The CDR3 region is CASSLGQGFYEQYF. DNA of the CDR3: TGTGCCAGCAGTCTAGGACAGGGCTTTTACGAGCAGTACTTC.

CDR3 amino acids: CASSVSAGASSYNEQFF. The CDR3 nucleotides read TGTGCCAGCAGCGTATCGGCAGGGGCCAGCTCCTACAATGAGCAGTTCTTC. The chain links TRBV9 to TRBJ2-1; D might be TRBD1 (6 bases). CDR3 length equals 17 residues. Germline-derived CDR1 and CDR2 are SGDLS and YYNGEE. Trimming removed 1 base at V and 0 bases at J, with 14 bases between.

The gene calls are TRBV14 and TRBJ2-7; D might be TRBD2 (6 bases). Trimming shortened V by 7 bases and J by 7 bases, and 14 bases separated the two germline ends. The CDR3 sequence is 12 residues long. Germline V lookup: CDR1 SGHDN, CDR2 FVKESK. The CDR3, as DNA: TGTGCCAGCAACCGACTCGGGGGAGAGCAGTACTTC. Protein: CASNRLGGEQYF.

J is TRBJ2-7 and V is TRBV7-8; TRBD1 matches 7 bases. This CDR3 has 15 amino acids. Germline trimming cut 5 bases from V and 0 bases from J; bases unmatched to any gene: 7. Germline CDR1 and CDR2: SGHVS and FQNEAQ. The CDR3 loop is CASSLTGPFSYEQYF. DNA for the CDR3: TGTGCCAGCAGCCTGACAGGGCCGTTCTCCTACGAGCAGTACTTC. Full variable domain (missing parts from reference TRBV7-8 and TRBJ2-7): GAGVSQSPRYKVAKRGQDVALRCDPISGHVSLFWYQQALGQGPEFLTYFQNEAQLDKSGLPSDRFFAERPEGSVSTLKIQRTQQEDSAVYLCASSLTGPFSYEQYFGPGTRLTVT.

In its sample, this clone was seen a few times. The genes are TRBV10-3 and TRBJ2-3, with D maybe TRBD2 (6 bases). Germline assignment: CDR1 ENHRY and CDR2 SYGVKD. V dropped 7 bases and J dropped 1 base, with 18 bases sitting between them. This CDR3 comprises 16 residues. This chain's CDR3 is CAITEPRLGGTDTQYF. The DNA of the CDR3 is TGTGCCATCACCGAGCCGAGACTAGGGGGCACAGATACGCAGTATTTT.

This clone came up once. V is TRBV6-5 and J is TRBJ2-2; 8 bases are shared with TRBD1. This CDR3 region has 15 residues. Germline V gene sequence: CDR1 MNHEY, CDR2 SVGAGI. Losses at the gene ends were 7 bases for V and 5 bases for J; bases not matched to a gene: 9. The CDR3 sequence is CASKSTGDWTGELFF. For the CDR3, the DNA is TGTGCCAGCAAGTCGACAGGGGATTGGACCGGGGAGCTGTTTTTT.

This clone was seen a handful of times. The rearrangement links TRBV5-1 to TRBJ2-1; 11 bases map to TRBD2. CDR1 is SGHRS, CDR2 YFSETQ, per germline. This CDR3 is 18 amino acids long. V dropped 0 bases and J dropped 5; count of bases not matched to a gene: 10. The CDR3 region is CASSLASGTSGVNNEQFF. CDR3 nucleotides: TGCGCCAGCAGCTTGGCATCCGGGACTAGCGGCGTTAACAATGAGCAGTTCTTC.

In nucleotides, the CDR3 is TGCAGCGTTAGCGGACAGGGGGAGGTTTACGAGCAGTACTTC. This sequence encodes CSVSGQGEVYEQYF. The rearrangement uses TRBV29-1 and TRBJ2-7; 10 bases are a match to TRBD1. The CDR3 totals 14 residues. Germline V lookup: CDR1 SQVTM, CDR2 ANQGSEA. Trimming took 5 bases from V and 4 from J; bases not matched to a gene: 8.

The chain is built from TRBV3-1 (or the pseudogene TRBV3-2) and TRBJ2-2, with 7 bases identical to TRBD2. The germline V gene has CDR1 LGHDT and CDR2 YNNKEL (reference sequence). The CDR3 has 15 residues. V was clipped by 3 bases and J by 2 bases; unmatched bases: 3. The CDR3 bases are TGTGCCAGCAGCCAGGGGGGGACTAACACCGGGGAGCTGTTTTTT. Translating it yields CASSQGGTNTGELFF.

This chain links TRBV28 with TRBJ2-7; D is perhaps TRBD1 (5 bases). The CDR3 contains 15 residues. The germline V gene has CDR1 MDHEN and CDR2 SYDVKM. Trimming cost V 1 base and J 5 bases, with 15 bases left between them. CDR3 DNA sequence: TGTGCCAGCAGTTTATTTGGGGCTAGAATCCACGAGCAGTACTTC. This codes for CASSLFGARIHEQYF.

This sequence joins TRBV28 and TRBJ1-4, with D tentatively TRBD1 (5 bases). V gave up 6 bases and J gave up 6 bases, with 11 bases separating them. The CDR3 runs 13 residues. In germline, CDR1 is MDHEN, CDR2 SYDVKM. The CDR3 coding sequence is TGTGCCAGCAGGCAGGGTATTTATGAAAAACTGTTTTTT. It yields the protein CASRQGIYEKLFF.

The rearrangement links TRBV28 to TRBJ1-4; D call uncertain. Germline values: CDR1 MDHEN, CDR2 SYDVKM. CDR3 length: 12 amino acids. The germline V and J ends were trimmed by 4 bases and 4 bases, with 4 bases remaining between them. The CDR3 protein is CASSSNNEKLFF. The CDR3 DNA reads as TGTGCCAGCAGTTCCAATAATGAAAAACTGTTTTTT.

V and J are TRBV19 and TRBJ2-2; TRBD2 is a possible D gene (5 bases). The germline V gene encodes CDR1 LNHDA and CDR2 SQIVND (reference sequence). This CDR3 is 14 amino acids long. V lost 5 bases and J 5 bases, leaving 12 bases between the germline ends. The CDR3 coding sequence is TGTGCCAGTAGTCTAGGACTTTGGACCGGGGAGCTGTTTTTT. Translated: CASSLGLWTGELFF. The full variable domain, with the rest looked up from reference TRBV19 and TRBJ2-2, is DGGITQSPKYLFRKEGQNVTLSCEQNLNHDAMYWYRQDPGQGLRLIYYSQIVNDFQKGDIAEGYSVSREKKESFPLTVTSAQKNPTAFYLCASSLGLWTGELFFGEGSRLTVL.

The chain uses TRBV28 and TRBJ2-6; 8 bases line up with TRBD1. Germline lookup yields CDR1 MDHEN and CDR2 SYDVKM. This CDR3 spans 18 amino acids. After removal of 4 bases from V and 0 bases from J, the junction contained 8 bases not matched to a gene. The CDR3 region has the DNA TGTGCCAGCAGTTCTGTCAGGGGGCCTGTCTCTGGGGCCAACGTCCTGACTTTC. Amino acid sequence: CASSSVRGPVSGANVLTF.

The rearrangement links TRBV27 to TRBJ2-7; 13 bases map to TRBD2. V lost 6 bases and J lost 2; bases outside the gene matches: 4. CDR1 is MNHEY, CDR2 SMNVEV, per germline (reference sequence). The CDR3 extends over 15 amino acids. CDR3 residues: CASRPGLAGAYEQYF. As DNA, the CDR3 is TGTGCCAGCAGACCCGGACTAGCGGGGGCCTACGAGCAGTACTTC.

The rearrangement uses TRBV30 and TRBJ2-7; D might be TRBD1 (6 bases). V lost 3 bases and J lost 4, with 7 bases in between. The CDR3 sequence is 11 residues long. CDR1 and CDR2 (germline): GTSNPN, SVGIG (reference sequence). Here the CDR3 DNA reads TGTGCCTGGAGGGGGACATACGAGCAGTACTTC. Translated: CAWRGTYEQYF. The full variable domain, rest sourced from reference TRBV30 and TRBJ2-7, is SQTIHQWPATLVQPVGSPLSLECTVEGTSNPNLYWYRQAAGRGLQLLFYSVGIGQISSEVPQNLSASRPQDRQFILSSKKLLLSDSGFYLCAWRGTYEQYFGPGTRLTVT.

V and J are TRBV10-3 and TRBJ2-3; tentative D call: TRBD1 (7 bases). This CDR3 has 16 residues. The ends were cut back, 1 base at V and 2 bases at J, with 13 bases in the middle. Germline loops: CDR1 ENHRY, CDR2 SYGVKD. This chain's CDR3 is CAISEFSGGNTDTQYF. Written as DNA, the CDR3 is TGTGCCATCAGTGAGTTTTCAGGGGGGAACACAGATACGCAGTATTTT.

The rearrangement joins TRBV27 to TRBJ2-7; 11 bases agree with TRBD2. Germline V gene data show CDR1 as MNHEY and CDR2 as SMNVEV (reference sequence). CDR3 size: 16 residues. V lost 5 bases, J lost 0 bases, and 6 bases stayed unmatched. The DNA of the CDR3 is TGTGCCAGCAGTCCCGCCGGGACTAGCGGCTCCTACGAGCAGTACTTC. Encoded protein: CASSPAGTSGSYEQYF.

CDR3 DNA: TGTGCCAGCAGTCTCATGGGGAGCGGGGGAGAAGAGACCCAGTACTTC. Its protein product is CASSLMGSGGEETQYF. V usage is TRBV9 and J usage is TRBJ2-5; 8 bases are a match to TRBD2. The CDR3 sequence is 16 residues long. V dropped 5 bases and J dropped 3; count of bases not matched to a gene: 12. The germline CDR1 and CDR2 sequences are SGDLS and YYNGEE.